The 14 T cell receptor beta chains given below trace back to one sample, sequenced in a study of T cells in Graves' hyperthyroidism and ophthalmopathy. RNA transcripts were the template for amplifying TCR beta CDR3 regions. TCR CDR3 regions were first amplified by RT-PCR with HTBI primers. Using its own MiXCR run on the multiplex PCR reads, TCRdb lists one record per CDR3 protein. The sample includes 600,000 or so distinct CDR3 sequences, around 42% of them seen just once. The sequencing sample was made of peripheral blood or thyroid tissue (not recorded which). These receptors came from a woman between 18 and 29 years old with Graves' hyperthyroidism.

This clonotype was detected only a few times. The rearrangement joins TRBV7-8 to TRBJ1-4; 7 nucleotides align to TRBD1. The length of the CDR3 is 14 residues. CDR1 is SGHVS and CDR2 is FQNEAQ in the germline V gene. J gave up 7 bases and V 5 bases, and 7 bases lay outside the gene matches. The CDR3 sequence: CASSQGSGGEKLFF. The DNA of the CDR3 is TGTGCCAGCAGCCAAGGGTCAGGGGGTGAAAAACTGTTTTTT.

This clonotype has just a few counts. J is TRBJ1-2 and V is TRBV25-1, with D perhaps TRBD1 (6 bases). Germline loops: CDR1 MGHDK, CDR2 SYGVNS. The V gene lost 11 bases and the J gene lost 0 bases, with 22 bases spanning the gap. The CDR3 covers 16 residues. The CDR3 is CAGYQRGDGPNYGYTF. The CDR3 coding sequence is TGTGCCGGTTACCAAAGGGGGGACGGCCCTAACTATGGCTACACCTTC.

This clonotype was recorded at least ten times. The DNA for the CDR3 is TGCAGCGCCTCGAGGGATACTGAAGCTTTCTTT. Residues: CSASRDTEAFF. V gene TRBV29-1 combines with J gene TRBJ1-1; D not resolved. The V end was cut by 7 bases, the J end by 5 bases, with 11 bases between. The CDR3 is 11 residues long. Germline V lookup: CDR1 SQVTM, CDR2 ANQGSEA. Filled out from reference TRBV29-1 and TRBJ1-1, the complete variable domain reads SAVISQKPSRDICQRGTSLTIQCQVDSQVTMMFWYRQQPGQSLTLIATANQGSEATYESGFVIDKFPISRPNLTFSTLTVSNMSPEDSSIYLCSASRDTEAFFGQGTRLTVV.

This clonotype has a single count. Here the CDR3 reads CASSIGQLKNYGYTF. DNA of the CDR3: TGTGCCAGTAGTATCGGGCAGCTCAAAAACTATGGCTACACCTTC. V is TRBV15 and J is TRBJ1-2; no clear D. CDR1 is LNHNV and CDR2 is YYDKDF in the germline V gene (reference sequence). The germline V and J ends were trimmed by 10 bases and 2 bases, with 20 bases remaining between them. The CDR3 sequence is 15 residues long.

J is TRBJ2-7 and V is TRBV10-3, with 8 bases matching TRBD2. With 6 bases clipped from V and 5 bases from J, the junction kept 9 bases outside the gene matches. This CDR3 has 14 amino acids. Per the germline V gene, CDR1 is ENHRY and CDR2 is SYGVKD. CDR3 sequence (DNA): TGTGCCATCAGCCCGACTAGCGTAAGGGACGAGCAGTACTTC. This encodes CAISPTSVRDEQYF.

This clonotype was picked up many times. The chain carries TRBV7-9 and TRBJ1-5, with TRBD1 matching 8 bases. Trimming took 3 bases from V and 5 from J; bases not matched to a gene: 6. This CDR3 spans 15 amino acids. The germline V gene encodes CDR1 SEHNR and CDR2 FQNEAQ (reference sequence). CDR3 coding DNA: TGTGCCAGCAGCTTGGATGGACAGGGCTATCAGCCCCAGCATTTT. It codes for CASSLDGQGYQPQHF.

The V call is TRBV9, the J call TRBJ1-4; possibly TRBD1 for D (5 bases). The germline V gene encodes CDR1 SGDLS and CDR2 YYNGEE. V dropped 5 bases and J dropped 8 bases, with 16 bases sitting between them. The CDR3 consists of 14 residues. This CDR3 reads CASSRARRGEKLFF. As DNA, the CDR3 is TGTGCCAGCAGTCGGGCCCGGCGGGGGGAAAAACTGTTTTTT. The whole variable domain, remainder taken from reference TRBV9 and TRBJ1-4, is DSGVTQTPKHLITATGQRVTLRCSPRSGDLSVYWYQQSLDQGLQFLIQYYNGEERAKGNILERFSAQQFPDLHSELNLSSLELGDSALYFCASSRARRGEKLFFGSGTQLSVL.

The sample holds many counts of this clonotype. The rearrangement joins TRBV29-1 to TRBJ2-7, with 8 bases aligning to TRBD2. The V gene end was trimmed by 1 base and the J gene end by 3 bases; junction bases not matched to a gene: 2. The germline V gene encodes CDR1 SQVTM and CDR2 ANQGSEA. CDR3 size: 13 residues. The CDR3: CSVEAGGDYEQYF. DNA of the CDR3: TGCAGCGTTGAAGCGGGAGGGGACTACGAGCAGTACTTC.

The chain links TRBV7-9 to TRBJ2-5; D is unclear. The CDR3 covers 13 residues. Germline lookup yields CDR1 SEHNR and CDR2 FQNEAQ (reference sequence). The V end was cut by 1 base, the J end by 5 bases, with 8 bases between. CDR3 sequence: CASSLDPSETQYF. The CDR3 bases are TGTGCCAGCAGCTTAGATCCGTCGGAGACCCAGTACTTC.

The chain is built from TRBV6-1 and TRBJ1-1; no clear D gene. Trimming removed 6 bases at V and 3 bases at J, with 14 bases between. The germline CDR1 and CDR2 sequences are MNHNS and SASEGT. The CDR3 contains 14 residues. The CDR3 protein is CASRGSGQDTEAFF. The CDR3 bases are TGTGCCAGCAGGGGTTCGGGTCAGGACACTGAAGCTTTCTTT.

This clonotype was counted between two and nine times. DNA for the CDR3: TGTGCCAGCAGCTTTTTCGGACAGGATAATGAAAAACTGTTTTTT. Encoded protein: CASSFFGQDNEKLFF. The chain has TRBV7-9 and TRBJ1-4; 7 bases line up with TRBD1. V shed 3 bases, J shed 4 bases, and the junction held 5 bases outside the gene matches. The CDR3 is 15 residues long. Looked up from germline, CDR1 is SEHNR and CDR2 is FQNEAQ (reference sequence). The full variable domain, completed using reference TRBV7-9 and TRBJ1-4, is DTGVSQNPRHKITKRGQNVTFRCDPISEHNRLYWYRQTLGQGPEFLTYFQNEAQLEKSRLLSDRFSAERPKGSFSTLEIQRTEQGDSAMYLCASSFFGQDNEKLFFGSGTQLSVL.

This chain uses TRBV7-2 with TRBJ2-7, with unresolved D. The germline V and J ends were trimmed by 5 bases and 0 bases, with 14 bases remaining between them. Germline V CDR1 and CDR2: SGHTA, FQGNSA. This CDR3 contains 15 residues. DNA of the CDR3: TGTGCCAGCAGCCAAGACACCGACTTCTCCTACGAGCAGTACTTC. Translating gives CASSQDTDFSYEQYF. The entire variable domain, with the rest obtained from reference TRBV7-2 and TRBJ2-7, is as follows: GAGVSQSPSNKVTEKGKDVELRCDPISGHTALYWYRQSLGQGLEFLIYFQGNSAPDKSGLPSDRFSAERTGGSVSTLTIQRTQQEDSAVYLCASSQDTDFSYEQYFGPGTRLTVT.

Regarding this clonotype: A junction boundary mismatches the germline segment, possibly from a read error. V usage is TRBV7-2 and J usage is TRBJ2-5; no reliable D call. Germline-derived CDR1 and CDR2 are SGHTA and FQGNSA. The CDR3 is made up of 11 amino acids. Here the CDR3 reads CASSFQRHGVF. In DNA, the CDR3 is TGTGCCAGCAGCTTTCAGAGACATGGGGTCTTC.

The table lists this clonotype with many counts. CDR3 residues: CATSMVTESPLHF. The DNA of the CDR3 is TGTGCCACCAGCATGGTTACGGAATCACCCCTCCACTTT. The chain has TRBV15 and TRBJ1-6; D unresolved. This CDR3 is 13 amino acids long. V was clipped by 4 bases and J by 10 bases, with 11 bases between them. CDR1 LNHNV and CDR2 YYDKDF come from the germline V gene (reference sequence).